This T cell receptor (beta chain) was obtained from a study of neoadjuvant nivolumab and ipilimumab in lung cancer. Libraries were prepared by immunoSEQ multiplex PCR; TCRdb keeps only in-frame clonotypes and omits some of them. This table has approximately 31,000 clones, 90% appearing once. The length of the CDR3 is 12 residues. Germline CDR1 and CDR2: MNHEY and SMNVEV (reference sequence). V was clipped by 3 bases and J by 6 bases, with 3 bases between them. The receptor's source is an adult with non-small cell lung cancer. The V and J genes are TRBV27 and TRBJ1-6; D remains ambiguous. The specimen comprised peripheral blood, sampled after neoadjuvant nivolumab, alone or with ipilimumab, at or shortly before surgery. CDR3 nucleotide sequence: TGTGCCAGCAGTTTCCGTAATTCACCCCTCCACTTT. Protein sequence: CASSFRNSPLHF.